Presented here are 8 T cell receptor beta chains from one specimen sequenced in a study of early T cells in non-severe SARS-CoV-2 infection. TCRdb redid the calling of the 5' RACE reads with MiXCR, one entry per CDR3 protein. The top ten hold 13% of the sample, which has fewer than 35,000 distinct CDR3 sequences, approximately 10% seen once. The sample taken for sequencing was whole blood. The origin of the receptors is an adult who was a healthcare worker with PCR-confirmed SARS-CoV-2 infection or an uninfected control (not recorded which).

This clonotype appeared a single time. The chain has TRBV7-2 and TRBJ1-2; 7 positions match TRBD1. The CDR3 has 15 amino acids. CDR1 is SGHTA and CDR2 is FQGNSA in the germline V gene. J gave up 2 bases and V 5 bases, and 8 bases lay outside the gene matches. The chain's CDR3 is CASSPAGGLNYGYTF. The CDR3 bases are TGTGCCAGCAGCCCAGCAGGGGGGCTGAACTATGGCTACACCTTC.

CDR3 protein: CASSSGFRGGEKLFF. In DNA, the CDR3 is TGTGCCAGCAGCTCGGGGTTCAGGGGAGGAGAAAAACTGTTTTTT. The chain uses TRBV7-2 and TRBJ1-4; TRBD1 might be the D (6 bases). The CDR3 extends over 15 amino acids. Germline V gene sequence: CDR1 SGHTA, CDR2 FQGNSA. V lost 4 bases, J lost 8 bases, and 17 bases lay in between.

This clonotype appeared a few times. The chain has TRBV7-9 and TRBJ1-1, with D tentatively TRBD1 (6 bases). V gave up 5 bases and J gave up 7 bases, with 17 bases separating them. The CDR3 is 14 amino acids. The germline CDR1 and CDR2 sequences are SEHNR and FQNEAQ (reference sequence). CDR3 sequence: CASSPTGIVNEAFF. Here the CDR3 DNA reads TGTGCCAGCAGCCCCACAGGGATTGTCAATGAAGCTTTCTTT.

This clonotype was counted ten times or more. The chain couples TRBV7-2 to TRBJ2-3; no reliable D call. The V gene's germline CDR1 is SGHTA and CDR2 FQGNSA. V lost 1 base, J lost 1 base, and 6 bases lay in between. The CDR3 is 14 amino acids. The CDR3 spells CASSLDGRTDTQYF. The CDR3 region has the DNA TGTGCCAGCAGCTTAGACGGGCGCACAGATACGCAGTATTTT.

The chain uses TRBV10-3 and TRBJ2-2; D not certain. Germline V gene lookup returns CDR1 ENHRY and CDR2 SYGVKD. The CDR3 has 14 residues. Trimming shortened V by 1 base and J by 3 bases, and 6 bases separated the two germline ends. The CDR3 spells CAISEFRDTGELFF. The CDR3 bases are TGTGCCATCAGTGAGTTCCGGGACACCGGGGAGCTGTTTTTT.

Ten or more counts support this clonotype. Here the CDR3 DNA reads TGTGCCAGCAGTGCTATGGTCAAGGCGGGGGCGGCAGATACGCAGTATTTT. Its protein product is CASSAMVKAGAADTQYF. The rearrangement uses TRBV12-3 or TRBV12-4 and TRBJ2-3; D may be TRBD2 (7 bases). V gave up 5 bases and J gave up 4 bases, with 22 bases separating them. CDR3 length: 17 amino acids.

In this sample, this clonotype turned up many times. The V and J genes are TRBV7-9 and TRBJ1-5; no definite D call. CDR1 is SEHNR, CDR2 FQNEAQ, per germline (reference sequence). V lost 0 bases, J lost 4 bases, and 7 bases lay in between. This CDR3 region has 14 residues. In DNA, the CDR3 is TGTGCCAGCAGCTTAGCAAGTGGGAATCAGCCCCAGCATTTT. It translates to CASSLASGNQPQHF.

There are many counts of this clonotype. This chain links TRBV30 with TRBJ2-3; no clear D gene. This CDR3 region has 13 residues. Trimming removed 1 base from V and 5 bases from J, with 10 bases in between. Per the germline V gene, CDR1 is GTSNPN and CDR2 is SVGIG (reference sequence). The CDR3 region is CAWSDTTKDTQYF. CDR3 nucleotides: TGTGCCTGGAGTGACACGACGAAAGATACGCAGTATTTT.